This record concerns one T cell receptor (beta chain) sequence. Its antigen remains unidentified. This PCR relied on a set of 60 Vbeta primers and 13 Jbeta primers. Clones were sequenced by immunoSEQ multiplex PCR, and TCRdb holds only the in-frame ones, with some missing. This table holds roughly 180,000 clones, about 9% found once. The CDR3 spans 15 residues. Unmatched junction bases numbered 6, after V lost 2 bases and J lost 3 bases. CDR1 is KGHSH, CDR2 LQKENI, per germline. This sample is part of a study of cytomegalovirus exposure and HLA in healthy donors. Notes on the study in general: A previous analysis found most TCR beta V segments productive roughly 90% or roughly 30% of the time. Testing in vitro showed a few CMV-associated chains specific for CMV antigens.

Sequenced: PBMCs. The rearrangement uses TRBV18 and TRBJ2-7, with 8 bases lining up with TRBD2. The source is a woman aged 30 to 39 in good health and CMV-seropositive. CDR3 region: CASSPEAGANYEQYF. For the CDR3, the DNA is TGTGCCAGCTCACCAGAAGCGGGGGCGAACTACGAGCAGTACTTC.